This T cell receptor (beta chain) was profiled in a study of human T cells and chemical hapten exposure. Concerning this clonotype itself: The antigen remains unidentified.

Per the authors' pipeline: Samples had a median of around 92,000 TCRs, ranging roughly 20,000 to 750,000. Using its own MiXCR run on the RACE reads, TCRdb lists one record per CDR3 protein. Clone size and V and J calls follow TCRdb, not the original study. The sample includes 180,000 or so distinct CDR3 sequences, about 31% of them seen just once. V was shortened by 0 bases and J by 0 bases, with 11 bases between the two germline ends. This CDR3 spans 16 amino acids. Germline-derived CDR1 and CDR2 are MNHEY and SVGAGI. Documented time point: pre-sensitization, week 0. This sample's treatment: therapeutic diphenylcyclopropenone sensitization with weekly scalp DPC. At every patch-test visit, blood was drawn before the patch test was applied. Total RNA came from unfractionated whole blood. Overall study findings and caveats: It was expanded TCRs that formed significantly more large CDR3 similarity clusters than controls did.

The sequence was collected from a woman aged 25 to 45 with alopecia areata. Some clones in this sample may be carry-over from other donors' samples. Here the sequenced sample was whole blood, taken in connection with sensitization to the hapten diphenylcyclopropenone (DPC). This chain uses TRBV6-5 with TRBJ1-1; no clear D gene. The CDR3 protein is CASSYSRTELNTEAFF. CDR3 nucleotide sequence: TGTGCCAGCAGTTACTCCAGGACTGAATTGAACACTGAAGCTTTCTTT.